Listed below are T cell receptor beta chains from one sample, sequenced in a study of control samples from healthy donors and cancer patients. Sequencing was performed with immunoSEQ multiplex PCR; in TCRdb, only in-frame clones are kept and a portion is missing. The profile shows roughly 100,000 clones, roughly four fifths of them singletons. Source material: blood. The receptors were sampled from a woman aged 50 to 60 in good health. The CDR3 runs from the conserved cysteine through the conserved F or W.

J gene: TRBJ2-2; V gene: TRBV6-8; CDR3 protein: CASSPTGGWNTGELFF
J gene: TRBJ1-1; V gene: TRBV7-2; CDR3 protein: CASSLEGRGKAFF
J gene: TRBJ1-2; V gene: TRBV28; CDR3 protein: CASSSRDWDRGGYGYTF
J gene: TRBJ2-2; V gene: TRBV7-2; CDR3 protein: CASSFEPNTGELFF
J gene: TRBJ1-5; V gene: TRBV7-3; CDR3 protein: CASSLPRGHLSNQPQHF
J gene: TRBJ2-5; V gene: TRBV21-1; CDR3 protein: CASSSSTQRRDRPLQTQYF
J gene: TRBJ2-1; V gene: TRBV7-9; CDR3 protein: CASSPTGQGPYNEQFF
J gene: TRBJ1-5; V gene: TRBV28; CDR3 protein: CASSNTGQVNQPQHF
J gene: TRBJ1-5; V gene: TRBV19; CDR3 protein: CASSPSRDQPQHF
J gene: TRBJ2-7; V gene: TRBV3-1/TRBV3-2; CDR3 protein: CASRRDGTYEQYF
J gene: TRBJ1-6; V gene: TRBV10-1; CDR3 protein: CASNPTPNNNSPLHF
J gene: TRBJ1-1; V gene: TRBV15; CDR3 protein: CATSSTIQEGTEAFF
J gene: TRBJ2-5; V gene: TRBV2; CDR3 protein: CASSKTGLLETQYF
J gene: TRBJ2-7; V gene: TRBV4-3; CDR3 protein: CASSQEMGAYEQYF
J gene: TRBJ1-5; V gene: TRBV5-6; CDR3 protein: CASSLGGGQPQHF
J gene: TRBJ2-2; V gene: TRBV7-2; CDR3 protein: CASSLIGARDTGELFF
J gene: TRBJ2-7; V gene: TRBV29-1; CDR3 protein: CSVEAGTSGDDEQYF
J gene: TRBJ1-1; V gene: TRBV10-1; CDR3 protein: CASSRQGRGTEAFF
J gene: TRBJ1-3; V gene: TRBV5-3; CDR3 protein: CARRTDSSGNTIYF
J gene: TRBJ2-2; V gene: TRBV7-3; CDR3 protein: CASSLRMAGANTGELFF
J gene: TRBJ2-7; V gene: TRBV5-4; CDR3 protein: CASSETGPNSYEQYF
J gene: TRBJ1-6; V gene: TRBV4-3; CDR3 protein: CASSQDNGQINSPLHF
J gene: TRBJ2-2; V gene: TRBV7-6; CDR3 protein: CASSPFSPDRGRSGELFF
J gene: TRBJ1-1; V gene: TRBV6-2/TRBV6-3; CDR3 protein: CASSYGGTDFPEAFF
J gene: TRBJ1-5; V gene: TRBV15; CDR3 protein: CATRQMDGDQPQHF
J gene: TRBJ2-3; V gene: TRBV5-1; CDR3 protein: CASSSGLAAHTDTQYF
J gene: TRBJ1-3; V gene: TRBV7-9; CDR3 protein: CASSLEVRASGNTIYF
J gene: TRBJ2-3; V gene: TRBV24-1; CDR3 protein: CATSDFIRGTDTQYF
J gene: TRBJ1-2; V gene: TRBV2; CDR3 protein: CASSEGGTQANYGYTF
J gene: TRBJ2-1; V gene: TRBV30; CDR3 protein: CAWPSGTLFF
J gene: TRBJ2-4; V gene: TRBV5-1; CDR3 protein: CASSLGGRERGNIQYF
J gene: TRBJ2-3; V gene: TRBV24-1; CDR3 protein: CATSDLTPTGTSGRITDTQYF
J gene: TRBJ2-1; V gene: TRBV6-5; CDR3 protein: CASSYSTGTYNEQFF
J gene: TRBJ2-5; V gene: TRBV12-3/TRBV12-4; CDR3 protein: CASSGEVETQYF
J gene: TRBJ1-2; V gene: TRBV7-9; CDR3 protein: CASSYSDRYANYGYTF
J gene: TRBJ1-5; V gene: TRBV7-8; CDR3 protein: CASSLDQGSRNQPQHF
J gene: TRBJ2-4; V gene: TRBV5-5; CDR3 protein: CASSSLLRDRVAKNIQYF
J gene: TRBJ2-5; V gene: TRBV11-3; CDR3 protein: CASSPFEEQTQYF
J gene: TRBJ2-5; V gene: TRBV11-1; CDR3 protein: CASSPGTGKQETQYF
J gene: TRBJ2-2; V gene: TRBV7-3; CDR3 protein: CASSSRDKNTGELFF
J gene: TRBJ1-3; V gene: TRBV19; CDR3 protein: CASSTGPSGNTIYF
J gene: TRBJ2-7; V gene: TRBV6-5; CDR3 protein: CASSYSLGATYEQYF
J gene: TRBJ2-7; V gene: TRBV5-6; CDR3 protein: CASSLAQSGEQYF
J gene: TRBJ2-7; V gene: TRBV6-2/TRBV6-3; CDR3 protein: CASSEGLAGVGEQYF
J gene: TRBJ2-1; V gene: TRBV5-1; CDR3 protein: CASSEGQAAFYNEQFF
J gene: TRBJ1-2; V gene: TRBV7-3; CDR3 protein: CASRYGGTPNYGYTF
J gene: TRBJ2-1; V gene: TRBV13; CDR3 protein: CASSLEASGQYNEQFF
J gene: TRBJ2-1; V gene: TRBV19; CDR3 protein: CASSGSGRLGEQFF
J gene: TRBJ2-1; V gene: TRBV9; CDR3 protein: CASSDRDYNEQFF
J gene: TRBJ2-5; V gene: TRBV23-1; CDR3 protein: CAGCGAGQGGTQYF
J gene: TRBJ1-4; V gene: TRBV29-1; CDR3 protein: CSADGGGTEKLFF